This T cell receptor beta chain comes out of a study of blood T cells in healthy people across ages (dated by TCRdb to the mid-2010s). Study-wide context: In model experiments, template switching captured about one uniquely barcoded TCR beta cDNA molecule for every two T cells. Using deep sequencing normalized with unique cDNA molecular identifiers, the study measured how TCR beta repertoire diversity changes with age. The donors were divided into four age groups: young (average around 16 years), middle-aged (approximately 39), aged (62) and long-lived (around 87). Donors of different ages were randomly distributed across sequencing lanes to avoid experimental bias. Two additional independent replicas of 1 million unique cDNA reads from the same blood draw were analyzed for two donors (one aged 18 to 30 and one aged 80 or older).

The roughly 42 donors, aged about 6 to 95 years, were systemically healthy Caucasian individuals from Russia. Approximately 11 milliliters of peripheral blood were drawn from each donor into EDTA-treated Vacutainer tubes. Ficoll-Paque density-gradient centrifugation was used to isolate PBMCs, with at least 6.5 million per sample. Trizol reagent was used to extract total RNA from the PBMCs, yielding at least 6 micrograms per sample. For every donor, flow cytometry on a PBMC aliquot measured the percentage of naive CD45RAhigh/CD27high T cells. The library was obtained by 5' RACE. Instrument used: Illumina HiSeq 2500. The second PCR ran for roughly 7 to 12 cycles and used a J-beta primer mix along with a sample-barcoded 5' primer. Each TCR beta cDNA molecule received a unique molecular identifier from a template-switch 5' adaptor carrying 12 random nucleotides. Each sample yielded at least 3 million CDR3-containing paired-end reads. All of the RNA was converted into first-strand cDNA using the Mint cDNA synthesis kit, with a TRBC-specific oligonucleotide serving as the primer. Following uracil-DNA glycosylase treatment, all cDNA underwent a first 18-cycle PCR with the universal primers M1SS and BC2_uni_R. Regarding the original processing steps: For normalization, 1 million high-quality reads were randomly selected from each sample, with every read carrying a distinct molecular identifier. Reads sharing molecular identifiers were discarded rather than binned into consensus sequences. CDR3 identification, clonotype clustering and error correction used MiTCR with a Q25 quality threshold and the strictest error-elimination algorithm. Lower-bound total TCR beta diversity was estimated with a nonparametric unseen species model using Euler transformation. The raw public reads went through TCRdb reprocessing: fastp at Q25, MiXCR clone calling, in-frame beta chains kept. Each CDR3 protein gets just one entry, which takes the most common genes and DNA from the rows behind it. None of the V and J calls come from the authors' own analysis; TCRdb made them. Counted in this sample were around 800,000 distinct CDR3 sequences; 55% to 65% of them appeared once. The ten largest clones add up to roughly 26% of the sample.

Taken from the germline V gene, the CDR1 and CDR2 loops are SQVTM and ANQGSEA. The CDR3 numbers 16 residues from cysteine through phenylalanine. Just CDR3 DNA is preserved here, 48 bases in frame from base 1. Results the study describes overall, beyond this receptor: There was a strong correlation between observed TCR beta diversity and the percentage of naive T cells measured by flow cytometry. Because the CMV infection status of the donors was unknown, age-related changes in expanded clonotypes may potentially have been confounded. Since profiling was done on bulk unsorted PBMCs, naive and antigen-experienced compartments could not be conclusively compared. Compared with the aged group, the long-lived group had more naive CD4+ T cells, fewer expanded clones and increased TCR diversity, a pattern suggesting age selection. As age increased, observed TCR beta diversity per million T cells dropped in a roughly linear way, and a significant reduction was already evident by age around 41. Estimates of total diversity from one million sequenced T cells were regarded as lower bounds and underestimates.

Regarding this clonotype: The specificity of this receptor is unknown. Base qualities are not at hand, and no much larger clone is one base apart.

The sequence joins TRBV29-1 to TRBJ2-4; confidence is insufficient to name the D gene. The J call may be faulty, since TRBJ2-7 better matches the DNA end. The clonotype originates from a man aged 25-45 years in good health. Sequenced: blood. The sequenced DNA: TGCAGCGTTGAAGATCTTAGACGACGACCCTCCTACGAGCAGTACTTC. It translates to CSVEDLRRRPSYEQYF.